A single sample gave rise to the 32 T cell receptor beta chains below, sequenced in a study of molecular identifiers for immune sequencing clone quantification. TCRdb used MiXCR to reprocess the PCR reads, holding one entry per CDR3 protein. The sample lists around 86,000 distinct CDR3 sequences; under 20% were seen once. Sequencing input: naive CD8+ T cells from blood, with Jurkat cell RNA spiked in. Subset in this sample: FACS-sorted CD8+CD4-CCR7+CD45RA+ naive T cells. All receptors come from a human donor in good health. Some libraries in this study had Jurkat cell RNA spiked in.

CDR3 sequence reads: CASSIVGLEMPYEQYF. The CDR3 region has the DNA TGTGCCAGTAGTATTGTGGGCCTCGAGATGCCATACGAGCAGTACTTC. V usage is TRBV19 and J usage is TRBJ2-7, with D hard to call. This CDR3 is built from 16 residues. The V end was cut by 3 bases, the J end by 4 bases, with 19 bases between. Germline V CDR1 and CDR2: LNHDA, SQIVND (reference sequence).

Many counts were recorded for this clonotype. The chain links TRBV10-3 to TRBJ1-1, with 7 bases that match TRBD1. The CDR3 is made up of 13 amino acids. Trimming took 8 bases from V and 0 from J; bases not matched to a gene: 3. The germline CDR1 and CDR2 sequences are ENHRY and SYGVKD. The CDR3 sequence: CAIGTDMNTEAFF. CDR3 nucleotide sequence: TGTGCCATCGGGACAGACATGAACACTGAAGCTTTCTTT.

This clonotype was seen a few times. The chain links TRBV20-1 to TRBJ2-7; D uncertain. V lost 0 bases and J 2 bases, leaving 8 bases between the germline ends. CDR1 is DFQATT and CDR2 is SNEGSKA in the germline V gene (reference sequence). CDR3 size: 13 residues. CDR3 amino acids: CSARDLETYEQYF. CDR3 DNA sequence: TGCAGTGCTAGAGATCTAGAAACCTACGAGCAGTACTTC.

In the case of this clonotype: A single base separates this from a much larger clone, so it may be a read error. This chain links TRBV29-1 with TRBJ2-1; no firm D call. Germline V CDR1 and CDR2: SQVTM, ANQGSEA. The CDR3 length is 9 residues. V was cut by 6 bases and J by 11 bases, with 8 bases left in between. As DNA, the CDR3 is TGCAGCGTGGCAAGTCAGCAGTTCTTC. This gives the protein CSVASQQFF.

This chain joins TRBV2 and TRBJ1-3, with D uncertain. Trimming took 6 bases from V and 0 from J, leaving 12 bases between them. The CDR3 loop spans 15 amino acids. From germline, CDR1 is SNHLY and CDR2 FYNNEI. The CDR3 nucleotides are TGTGCCAGCAGGGGAAGAGAAAGCTCTGGAAACACCATATATTTT. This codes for CASRGRESSGNTIYF.

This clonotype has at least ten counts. The CDR3 is CASSPSRPGGDTQYF. The CDR3 DNA reads as TGTGCCAGCTCACCAAGCAGGCCGGGGGGAGATACGCAGTATTTT. The rearrangement links TRBV18 to TRBJ2-3; 7 positions agree with TRBD2. This CDR3 is built from 15 residues. The V gene's germline CDR1 is KGHSH and CDR2 LQKENI. The V gene end was trimmed by 2 bases and the J gene end by 5 bases; junction bases not matched to a gene: 7.

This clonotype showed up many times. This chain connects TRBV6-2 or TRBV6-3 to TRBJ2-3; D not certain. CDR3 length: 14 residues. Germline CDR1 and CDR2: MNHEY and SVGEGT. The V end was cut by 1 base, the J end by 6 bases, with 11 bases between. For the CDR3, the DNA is TGTGCCAGCAGTTACTTTGTTGATTCGGATACGCAGTATTTT. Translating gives CASSYFVDSDTQYF.

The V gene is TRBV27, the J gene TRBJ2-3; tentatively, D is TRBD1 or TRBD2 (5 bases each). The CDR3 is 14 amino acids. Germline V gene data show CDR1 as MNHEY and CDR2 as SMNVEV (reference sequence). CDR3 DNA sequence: TGTACCGGTTACTCGGGGCGAAGCACAGATACGCAGTATTTT. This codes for CTGYSGRSTDTQYF.

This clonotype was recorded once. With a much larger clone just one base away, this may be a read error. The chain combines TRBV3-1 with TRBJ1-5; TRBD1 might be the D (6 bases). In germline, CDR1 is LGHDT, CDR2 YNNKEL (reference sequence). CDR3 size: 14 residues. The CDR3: CASSPRTDYQPRHF. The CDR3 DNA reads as TGTGCCAGCAGCCCCCGGACAGATTATCAGCCCCGGCATTTT.

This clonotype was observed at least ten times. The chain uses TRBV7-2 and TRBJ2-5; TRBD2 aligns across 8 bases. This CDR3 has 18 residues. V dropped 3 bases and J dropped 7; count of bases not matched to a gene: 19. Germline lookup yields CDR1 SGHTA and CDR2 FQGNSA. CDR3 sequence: CASSLYPIELAASGTQYF. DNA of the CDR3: TGTGCCAGCAGCTTGTACCCGATTGAACTAGCGGCAAGCGGGACCCAGTACTTC.

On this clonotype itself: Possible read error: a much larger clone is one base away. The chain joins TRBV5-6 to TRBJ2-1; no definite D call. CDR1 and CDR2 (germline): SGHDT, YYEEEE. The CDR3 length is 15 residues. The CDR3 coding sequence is TGTGCCCGCAGCTTGGATCGGAGAGCCTACAATGAGCAGTTCTTC. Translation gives CARSLDRRAYNEQFF.

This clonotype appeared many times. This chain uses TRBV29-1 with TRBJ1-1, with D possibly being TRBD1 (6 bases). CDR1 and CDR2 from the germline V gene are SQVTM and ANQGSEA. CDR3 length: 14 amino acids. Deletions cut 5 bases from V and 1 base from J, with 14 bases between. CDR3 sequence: CSVWGGQTNTEAFF. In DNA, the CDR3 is TGCAGCGTTTGGGGGGGGCAGACGAACACTGAAGCTTTCTTT.

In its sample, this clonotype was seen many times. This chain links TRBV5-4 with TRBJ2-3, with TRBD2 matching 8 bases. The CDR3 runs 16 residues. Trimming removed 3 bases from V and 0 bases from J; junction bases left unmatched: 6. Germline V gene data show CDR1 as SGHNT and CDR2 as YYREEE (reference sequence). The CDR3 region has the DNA TGTGCCAGCAGCTCTGAACTAGCGGCAAGCACAGATACGCAGTATTTT. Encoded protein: CASSSELAASTDTQYF.

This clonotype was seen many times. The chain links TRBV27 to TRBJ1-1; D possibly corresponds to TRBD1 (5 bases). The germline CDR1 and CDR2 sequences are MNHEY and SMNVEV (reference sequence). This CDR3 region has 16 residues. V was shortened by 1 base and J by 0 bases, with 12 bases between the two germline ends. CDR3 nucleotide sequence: TGTGCCAGCAGTTTATGGGGGGGAAGGGTGAACACTGAAGCTTTCTTT. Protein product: CASSLWGGRVNTEAFF.

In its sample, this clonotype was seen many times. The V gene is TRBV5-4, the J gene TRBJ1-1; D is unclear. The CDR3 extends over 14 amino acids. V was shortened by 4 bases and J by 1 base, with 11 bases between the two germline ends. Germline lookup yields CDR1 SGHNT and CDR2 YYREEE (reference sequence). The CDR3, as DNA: TGTGCCAGCAGCATTGACACGAGGAACACTGAAGCTTTCTTT. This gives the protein CASSIDTRNTEAFF.

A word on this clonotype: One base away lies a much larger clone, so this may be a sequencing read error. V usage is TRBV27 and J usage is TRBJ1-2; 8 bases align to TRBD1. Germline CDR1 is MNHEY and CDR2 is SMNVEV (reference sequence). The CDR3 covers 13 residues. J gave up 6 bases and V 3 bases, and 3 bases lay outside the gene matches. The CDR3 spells CASSFTGGDGYTF. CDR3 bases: TGTGCCAGCAGTTTTACAGGGGGAGATGGCTACACCTTC.

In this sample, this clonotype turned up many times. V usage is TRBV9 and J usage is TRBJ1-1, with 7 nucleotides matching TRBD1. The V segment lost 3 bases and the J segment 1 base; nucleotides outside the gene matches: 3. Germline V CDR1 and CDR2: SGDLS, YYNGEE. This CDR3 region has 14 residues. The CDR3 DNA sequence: TGTGCCAGCAGCGGGGACAGCCAGAACACTGAAGCTTTCTTT. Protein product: CASSGDSQNTEAFF.

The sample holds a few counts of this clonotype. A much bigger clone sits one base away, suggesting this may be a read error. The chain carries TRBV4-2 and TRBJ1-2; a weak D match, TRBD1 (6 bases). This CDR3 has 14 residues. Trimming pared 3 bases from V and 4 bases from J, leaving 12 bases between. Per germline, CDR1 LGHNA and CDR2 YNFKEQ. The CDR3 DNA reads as TGTGCCAGCAGCCACCCCACAGGGCCCTATGGCTACACCTTC. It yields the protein CASSHPTGPYGYTF.

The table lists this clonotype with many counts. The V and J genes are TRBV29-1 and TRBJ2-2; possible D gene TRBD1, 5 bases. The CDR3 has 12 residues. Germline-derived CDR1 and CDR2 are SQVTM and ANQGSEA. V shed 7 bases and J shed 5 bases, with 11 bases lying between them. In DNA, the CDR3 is TGCAGCGCTAAAGCAGGGACCGGGGAGCTGTTTTTT. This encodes CSAKAGTGELFF.

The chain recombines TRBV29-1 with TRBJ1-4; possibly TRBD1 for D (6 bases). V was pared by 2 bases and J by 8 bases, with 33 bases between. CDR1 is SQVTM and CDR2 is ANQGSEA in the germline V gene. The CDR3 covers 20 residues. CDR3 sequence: CSVENPDRGGGEMTYEKLFF. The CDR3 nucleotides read TGCAGCGTTGAAAATCCCGACCGAGGAGGGGGGGAAATGACATACGAAAAACTGTTTTTT. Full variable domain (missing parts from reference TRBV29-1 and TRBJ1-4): SAVISQKPSRDICQRGTSLTIQCQVDSQVTMMFWYRQQPGQSLTLIATANQGSEATYESGFVIDKFPISRPNLTFSTLTVSNMSPEDSSIYLCSVENPDRGGGEMTYEKLFFGSGTQLSVL.

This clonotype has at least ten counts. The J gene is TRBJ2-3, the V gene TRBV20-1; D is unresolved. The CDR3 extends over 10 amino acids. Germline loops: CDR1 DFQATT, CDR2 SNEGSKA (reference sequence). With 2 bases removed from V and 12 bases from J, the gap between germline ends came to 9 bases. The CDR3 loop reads CSARSGDQYF. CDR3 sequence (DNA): TGCAGTGCTAGATCTGGCGACCAGTATTTT.

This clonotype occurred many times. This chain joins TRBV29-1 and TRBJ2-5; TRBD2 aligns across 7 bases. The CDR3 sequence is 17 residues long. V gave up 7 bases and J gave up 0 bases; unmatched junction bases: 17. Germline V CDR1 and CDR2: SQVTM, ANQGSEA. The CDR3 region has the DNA TGCAGCGGGGGGGGGGTGACTAGTTCGGCCTACCAAGAGACCCAGTACTTC. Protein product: CSGGGVTSSAYQETQYF.

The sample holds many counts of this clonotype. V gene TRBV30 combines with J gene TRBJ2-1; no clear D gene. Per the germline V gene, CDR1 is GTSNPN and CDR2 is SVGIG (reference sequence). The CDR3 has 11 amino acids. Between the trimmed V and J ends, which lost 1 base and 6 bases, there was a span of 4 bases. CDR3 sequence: CAWSGPNEQFF. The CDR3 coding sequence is TGTGCCTGGAGTGGACCCAATGAGCAGTTCTTC.

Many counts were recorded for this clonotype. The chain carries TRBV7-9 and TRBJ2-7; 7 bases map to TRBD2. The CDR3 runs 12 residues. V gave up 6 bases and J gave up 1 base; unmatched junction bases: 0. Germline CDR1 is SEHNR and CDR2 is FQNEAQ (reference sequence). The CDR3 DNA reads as TGTGCCAGCAGGGGGGGGTCCTACGAGCAGTACTTC. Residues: CASRGGSYEQYF.

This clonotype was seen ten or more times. In nucleotides, the CDR3 is TGCGCCAGCAGCCAAGTGGCGGGGGCCCACAATGAGCAGTTCTTC. Its protein product is CASSQVAGAHNEQFF. V usage is TRBV4-1 and J usage is TRBJ2-1; D is possibly TRBD2 (7 bases). The CDR3 length is 15 residues. V was shortened by 1 base and J by 5 bases, with 12 bases between the two germline ends. Germline CDR1 reads MGHRA; CDR2 reads YSYEKL.

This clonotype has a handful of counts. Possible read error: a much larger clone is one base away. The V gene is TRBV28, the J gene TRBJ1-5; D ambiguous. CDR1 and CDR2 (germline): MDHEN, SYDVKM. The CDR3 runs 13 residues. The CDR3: CASRDFDNQSQHF. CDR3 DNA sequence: TGTGCCAGCAGGGACTTTGACAATCAGTCCCAGCATTTT. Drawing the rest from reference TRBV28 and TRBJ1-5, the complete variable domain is DVKVTQSSRYLVKRTGEKVFLECVQDMDHENMFWYRQDPGLGLRLIYFSYDVKMKEKGDIPEGYSVSREKKERFSLILESASTNQTSMYLCASRDFDNQSQHFGDGTRLSIL.

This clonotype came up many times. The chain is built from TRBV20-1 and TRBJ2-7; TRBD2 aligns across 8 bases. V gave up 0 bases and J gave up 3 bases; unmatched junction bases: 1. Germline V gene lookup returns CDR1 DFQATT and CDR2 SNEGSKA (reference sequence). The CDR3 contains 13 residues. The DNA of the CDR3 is TGCAGTGCTAGAGATCTAGCGGGCTACGAGCAGTACTTC. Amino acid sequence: CSARDLAGYEQYF.

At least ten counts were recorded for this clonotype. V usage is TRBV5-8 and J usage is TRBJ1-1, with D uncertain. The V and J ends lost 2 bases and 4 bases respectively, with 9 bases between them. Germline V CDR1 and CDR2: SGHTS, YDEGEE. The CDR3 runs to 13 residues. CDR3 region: CASSLAASTEAFF. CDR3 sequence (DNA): TGTGCCAGCAGCTTAGCAGCGAGCACTGAAGCTTTCTTT.

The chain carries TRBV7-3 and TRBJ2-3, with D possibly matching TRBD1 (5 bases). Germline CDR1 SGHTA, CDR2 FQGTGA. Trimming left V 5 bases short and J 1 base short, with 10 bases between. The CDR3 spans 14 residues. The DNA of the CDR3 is TGTGCCAGCAGCCCAGAAGGGGGCACAGATACGCAGTATTTT. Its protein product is CASSPEGGTDTQYF.

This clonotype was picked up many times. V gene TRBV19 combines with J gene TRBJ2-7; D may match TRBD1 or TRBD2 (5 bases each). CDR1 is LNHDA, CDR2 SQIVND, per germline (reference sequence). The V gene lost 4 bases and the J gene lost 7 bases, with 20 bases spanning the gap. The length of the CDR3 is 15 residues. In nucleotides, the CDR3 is TGTGCCAGTAGTAACGGGGCGAGGGGCACTCGGGAGCAGTACTTC. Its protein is CASSNGARGTREQYF.

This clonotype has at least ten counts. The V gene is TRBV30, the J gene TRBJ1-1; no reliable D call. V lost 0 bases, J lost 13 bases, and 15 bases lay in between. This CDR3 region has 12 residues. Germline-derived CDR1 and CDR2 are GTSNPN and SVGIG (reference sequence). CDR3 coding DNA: TGTGCCTGGAGTGTAGGGTCCCTGTGGGTTTTCTTT. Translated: CAWSVGSLWVFF.

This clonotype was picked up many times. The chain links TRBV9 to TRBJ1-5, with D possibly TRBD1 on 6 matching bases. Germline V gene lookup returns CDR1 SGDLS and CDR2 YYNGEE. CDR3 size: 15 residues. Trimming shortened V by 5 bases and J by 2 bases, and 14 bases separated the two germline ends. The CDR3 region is CASSRSGAGNQPQHF. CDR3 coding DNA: TGTGCCAGCAGTCGGTCGGGGGCGGGCAATCAGCCCCAGCATTTT. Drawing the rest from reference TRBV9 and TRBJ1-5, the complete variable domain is DSGVTQTPKHLITATGQRVTLRCSPRSGDLSVYWYQQSLDQGLQFLIQYYNGEERAKGNILERFSAQQFPDLHSELNLSSLELGDSALYFCASSRSGAGNQPQHFGDGTRLSIL.